The present TCR beta chain was sequenced within a study of T cell responses to AZD1222 COVID-19 vaccine. About the study: Pooled in the analysis were second doses at about 4 or about 12 weeks.

Libraries were prepared by immunoSEQ multiplex PCR; TCRdb keeps only in-frame clonotypes and omits some of them. The data contain fewer than 150,000 clones, roughly 87% of them seen just once; the ten biggest clones take up approximately 9.2%. This CDR3 region has 15 residues. Germline-derived CDR1 and CDR2 are KGHSH and LQKENI. Germline trimming cut 8 bases from V and 7 bases from J; bases unmatched to any gene: 15. This clonotype originated in an adult in good health. This chain joins TRBV18 and TRBJ2-5, with TRBD1 matching 8 bases. The specimen comprised peripheral blood, sampled on day 0 of AZD1222 vaccination. CDR3: CASAPPRPGGWTQYF. CDR3 in DNA: TGTGCCAGCGCCCCGCCCCGGCCAGGGGGCTGGACCCAGTACTTC.